Sequencing of this T cell receptor (beta chain) was carried out in a study of regulatory T cells in long-lasting Graves disease. The wider study: Graves' patients (newly diagnosed) had been on antithyroid drugs under 3 months.

This clonotype occurred a few times. No antigen is known for it. Construction of TCR beta libraries relied on iRepertoire HTBI primers and on Arm-PCR targeting CDR3 regions. From the multiplex PCR reads, TCRdb called clonotypes with MiXCR, one entry per CDR3 protein. This sample has a few hundred thousand distinct CDR3 sequences, with approximately 16% found just once. Findings and caveats of the study: Persistent patients shared more public clonotypes (approximately 2,700) than newly diagnosed patients (about 940).

V lost 4 bases, J lost 7 bases, and 10 bases stayed unmatched. CDR1 SGHKS and CDR2 YYEKEE come from the germline V gene (reference sequence). The CDR3 runs 15 residues. Described time point: newly diagnosed GD, antithyroid drugs for less than 3 months. RNA isolated from PBMCs was used to make the TCR library. This sample was also put to use in a study of T cells in Graves' hyperthyroidism and ophthalmopathy.

The specimen was peripheral blood mononuclear cells (PBMCs), collected at new diagnosis, from a patient treated with antithyroid drugs. The chain combines TRBV5-5 with TRBJ1-4, with 7 nucleotides matching TRBD1. The receptor's source is a woman in her 40s with Graves disease. CDR3: CASSKRQGQLEKLFF. As DNA, the CDR3 is TGTGCCAGCAGCAAACGACAGGGTCAGCTTGAAAAACTGTTTTTT.